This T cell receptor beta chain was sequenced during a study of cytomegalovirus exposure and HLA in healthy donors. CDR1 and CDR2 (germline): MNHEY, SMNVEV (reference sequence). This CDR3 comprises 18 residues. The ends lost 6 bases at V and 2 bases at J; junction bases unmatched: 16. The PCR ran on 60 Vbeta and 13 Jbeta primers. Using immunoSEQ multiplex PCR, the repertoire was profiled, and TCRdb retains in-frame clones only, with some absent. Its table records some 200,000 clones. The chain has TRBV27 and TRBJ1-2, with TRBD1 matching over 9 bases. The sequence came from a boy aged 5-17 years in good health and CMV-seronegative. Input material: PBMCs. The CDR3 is CASRDPGQGLLLNYGYTF. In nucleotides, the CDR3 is TGTGCCAGCAGGGACCCGGGACAGGGACTACTACTGAACTATGGCTACACCTTC.